These T cell receptor beta chains were read from a single sample in a study of breast tumors, draining lymph nodes, adjacent tissues. TCRdb re-called the multiplex PCR reads with MiXCR, one entry per CDR3 protein. Of 170,000 or so distinct CDR3 sequences listed, roughly 30% were seen once; the top ten hold around 4.1%. Sequenced input: axillary lymph node tissue. The source of these receptors is a female donor with breast cancer. Some clones in this sample may be carry-over from other donors' samples. Each CDR3 is given with its conserved first and last residue. A D gene is named only where the DNA matches it firmly. Not all rows give a size; the values are once, few, many and, for expanded clones, a class.

J gene	clone size	D gene	V gene	CDR3 DNA	CDR3 protein
TRBJ2-7	many	.	TRBV4-1	TGCGCCAGCAGCCAAGAAGAGGGGCAGATCTACGAGCAGTACTTC	CASSQEEGQIYEQYF
TRBJ2-5	.	.	TRBV6-6	TGTGCCAGCAGTCGGGGGCGAGAAGAGACCCAGTACTTC	CASSRGREETQYF
TRBJ1-5	many	.	TRBV2	TGTGCCAGCAGTGAGGGGGAGGGTCAGCCCCAGCATTTT	CASSEGEGQPQHF
TRBJ1-5	.	TRBD1	TRBV6-2/TRBV6-3	TGTGCCAGCAGTTACGGGGCAGGGGGGAATCAGCCCCAGCATTTT	CASSYGAGGNQPQHF
TRBJ2-6	many	.	TRBV7-3	TGTGCCAGCAGCTTAACAGGGTTAAGTGGGGCCAACGTCCTGACTTTC	CASSLTGLSGANVLTF
TRBJ2-3	.	TRBD2	TRBV20-1	TGCAGTGCCCAAGCGGGGAGCATAGATACGCGGTATTTT	CSAQAGSIDTRYF
TRBJ1-2	.	TRBD1	TRBV20-1	TGCAGTGCTAGAGAGGGCTTAGGGACAGCGCAAAACTATGGCTACACCTTC	CSAREGLGTAQNYGYTF
TRBJ1-3	.	.	TRBV29-1	TGCAGCGTTGAAGTAGGTTACAGAAGGGCAACGGGAAACACCATATATTTT	CSVEVGYRRATGNTIYF
TRBJ1-2	many	.	TRBV5-6	TGTGCCAGCAGCTTCGGACAGACGAACTATGGCTACACCTTC	CASSFGQTNYGYTF
TRBJ2-6	.	.	TRBV12-3/TRBV12-4	TGTGCCAGCAGTTTGAAGGGGGCCAACGTCCTGACTTTC	CASSLKGANVLTF
TRBJ2-3	.	.	TRBV15	TGTGCCACCAGCAGAGGGGGGTCTTACAATGAGCAGTATTTT	CATSRGGSYNEQYF
TRBJ2-7	many	.	TRBV7-2	TGTGCCAGCAGCTTAGGGGGCGCGGTCCACGAGCAGTACTTC	CASSLGGAVHEQYF